This TCR beta chain was recorded in a study of T cell repertoires in cytomegalovirus infection. This CDR3 region has 13 residues. V shed 5 bases and J shed 4 bases, with 8 bases lying between them. Using its own MiXCR run on the reads, TCRdb lists one record per CDR3 protein. The data hold roughly 920,000 distinct CDR3 sequences, with approximately 30% observed a single time. A remark on this clonotype: Its antigen is still unknown.

V and J are TRBV12-3 or TRBV12-4 and TRBJ2-2, with D hard to call. The origin of this receptor is a human donor in good health (CMV status not recorded). Some clones in this sample may be carry-over from other donors' samples. Sequenced here: cultured CD8+ T cells from PBMCs, sampled from culture after CMV antigen stimulation. DNA of the CDR3: TGTGCCAGCAGTGTGGTTAGCACCGGGGAGCTGTTTTTT. Protein product: CASSVVSTGELFF.